This T cell receptor beta chain was found in a study of PD-L1 blockade in urothelial cancer. About the research overall: Men with urothelial cancer arising in the bladder made up about 85% of the roughly 29 patients. At 3 weeks (second dose) and 6 weeks after starting treatment, blood was analyzed.

Documented time point: pretreatment peripheral blood. Method: immunoSEQ multiplex PCR; TCRdb's copy keeps in-frame clones and lacks some. Here the sample spans around 50,000 clones, approximately 88% being singletons. The CDR3 extends over 15 amino acids. CDR1 is KGHSH and CDR2 is LQKENI in the germline V gene. V shed 5 bases and J 2 bases; nucleotides not matched to a gene: 7. The TCR sequence derives from a man aged 45-65 years with urothelial cancer. The genes are TRBV18 and TRBJ2-7, with TRBD1 matching over 9 bases. The starting material was PBMCs, obtained around atezolizumab (anti-PD-L1) treatment. The CDR3 DNA sequence: TGTGCCAGCTCAGCAGCGGGACAGGGTACCTACGAGCAGTACTTC. Amino acids: CASSAAGQGTYEQYF. Variable domain in full (rest from reference TRBV18 and TRBJ2-7): NAGVMQNPRHLVRRRGQEARLRCSPMKGHSHVYWYRQLPEEGLKFMVYLQKENIIDESGMPKERFSAEFPKEGPSILRIQQVVRGDSAAYFCASSAAGQGTYEQYFGPGTRLTVT.